The 12 T cell receptor beta chains below come from one sample, sequenced in a study of cytomegalovirus exposure and HLA in healthy donors. 13 Jbeta primers and 60 Vbeta primers were used for the PCR. The repertoire was sequenced with immunoSEQ multiplex PCR; TCRdb's copy has only in-frame clones and lacks some. The data contain about 110,000 clones, approximately 86% of them singletons. The sample taken for sequencing was PBMCs. These receptors were collected from a man in his forties or fifties in good health and CMV-seronegative.

The chain is built from TRBV5-5 and TRBJ1-3; D perhaps matches TRBD1 (6 bases). V shed 0 bases and J shed 3 bases, with 16 bases lying between them. The CDR3 is 17 residues long. Germline V gene data show CDR1 as SGHKS and CDR2 as YYEKEE (reference sequence). In DNA, the CDR3 is TGTGCCAGCAGCTTGGCCCCCGACAGGTCCCTTGGAAACACCATATATTTT. Residues: CASSLAPDRSLGNTIYF.

The J gene is TRBJ2-1, the V gene TRBV7-2; tentative D call: TRBD1 (6 bases). The CDR3 contains 15 residues. CDR1 SGHTA and CDR2 FQGNSA come from the germline V gene. The germline V and J ends were trimmed by 6 bases and 3 bases, with 15 bases remaining between them. CDR3 residues: CASSQTRDNYNEQFF. Here the CDR3 DNA reads TGTGCCAGCAGTCAGACACGGGACAACTACAATGAGCAGTTCTTC.

CDR3: CASSLGLVNTEAFF. The DNA for the CDR3 is TGTGCCAGCAGCTTGGGACTGGTAAACACTGAAGCTTTCTTT. This chain connects TRBV5-8 to TRBJ1-1, with D unresolved. The germline V and J ends were trimmed by 0 bases and 2 bases, with 8 bases remaining between them. The CDR3 length is 14 residues. Looked up from germline, CDR1 is SGHTS and CDR2 is YDEGEE.

This chain links TRBV27 with TRBJ2-2, with D uncertain. V lost 4 bases and J 5 bases, leaving 8 bases between the germline ends. The CDR3 is made up of 13 amino acids. Per the germline V gene, CDR1 is MNHEY and CDR2 is SMNVEV (reference sequence). CDR3 bases: TGTGCCAGCAGTTCCGTGACAACCGGGGAGCTGTTTTTT. This sequence encodes CASSSVTTGELFF.

J is TRBJ1-2 and V is TRBV6-6, with a weak D call TRBD1 (6 bases). Germline V lookup: CDR1 MNHNY, CDR2 SVGAGI (reference sequence). V was trimmed by 0 bases and J by 8 bases, leaving 19 bases between them. The length of the CDR3 is 16 residues. CDR3 bases: TGTGCCAGCAGTTACTCGCAGGCAGGGGAGCTGGAGGGCTACACCTTC. Amino acid sequence: CASSYSQAGELEGYTF.

The genes are TRBV27 and TRBJ2-3; 9 positions match TRBD1. Germline V gives CDR1 MNHEY, CDR2 SMNVEV (reference sequence). Losses at the gene ends were 3 bases for V and 2 bases for J; bases not matched to a gene: 6. The CDR3 contains 16 residues. The CDR3 region is CASSFRTGDLTDTQYF. DNA of the CDR3: TGTGCCAGCAGTTTCCGGACAGGGGACCTCACAGATACGCAGTATTTT.

The rearrangement joins TRBV29-1 to TRBJ2-2; D perhaps matches TRBD1 (6 bases). CDR3 size: 15 residues. Trimming removed 3 bases at V and 1 base at J, with 12 bases between. Germline CDR1 and CDR2: SQVTM and ANQGSEA. The CDR3 sequence: CSVEGTGQNTGELFF. Written as DNA, the CDR3 is TGCAGCGTTGAGGGGACGGGACAGAACACCGGGGAGCTGTTTTTT.

The rearrangement joins TRBV7-2 to TRBJ2-5; 10 nucleotides align to TRBD2. V was clipped by 1 base and J by 5 bases; unmatched bases: 7. Per the germline V gene, CDR1 is SGHTA and CDR2 is FQGNSA. The CDR3 runs 16 residues. The CDR3 sequence: CASSLVPAGGPETQYF. CDR3 bases: TGTGCCAGCAGCTTAGTTCCAGCGGGGGGGCCTGAGACCCAGTACTTC.

The chain uses TRBV5-5 and TRBJ2-7; D unresolved. The CDR3 contains 12 residues. Trimming cost V 2 bases and J 7 bases, with 10 bases left between them. The germline V gene has CDR1 SGHKS and CDR2 YYEKEE (reference sequence). CDR3 residues: CASSFNFMEQYF. For the CDR3, the DNA is TGTGCCAGCAGCTTTAATTTTATGGAGCAGTACTTC. The complete variable domain, with remaining parts taken from reference TRBV5-5 and TRBJ2-7, reads DAGVTQSPTHLIKTRGQQVTLRCSPISGHKSVSWYQQVLGQGPQFIFQYYEKEERGRGNFPDRFSARQFPNYSSELNVNALLLGDSALYLCASSFNFMEQYFGPGTRLTVT.

V usage is TRBV5-4 and J usage is TRBJ1-2; D remains ambiguous. The CDR3 spans 17 residues. The V gene lost 3 bases and the J gene lost 4 bases, with 22 bases spanning the gap. Germline CDR1 is SGHNT and CDR2 is YYREEE (reference sequence). CDR3 protein: CASSSLGEGLSSYGYTF. The CDR3 DNA follows: TGTGCCAGCAGCTCCCTCGGGGAGGGATTGTCAAGCTATGGCTACACCTTC.

This clone has more than one count but fewer than ten. The rearrangement uses TRBV29-1 and TRBJ1-3, with D tentatively TRBD1 (5 bases). The CDR3 length is 13 residues. CDR1 is SQVTM and CDR2 is ANQGSEA in the germline V gene. V was clipped by 8 bases and J by 0 bases, with 11 bases between them. CDR3 coding DNA: TGCAGCATCCGTCAGGGCTCTGGAAACACCATATATTTT. It encodes CSIRQGSGNTIYF. Using reference TRBV29-1 and TRBJ1-3 for the parts outside the CDR3, the full variable domain is SAVISQKPSRDICQRGTSLTIQCQVDSQVTMMFWYRQQPGQSLTLIATANQGSEATYESGFVIDKFPISRPNLTFSTLTVSNMSPEDSSIYLCSIRQGSGNTIYFGEGSWLTVV.

J is TRBJ1-3 and V is TRBV5-1, with TRBD1 matching over 9 bases. The CDR3 sequence is 16 residues long. Germline CDR1 is SGHRS and CDR2 is YFSETQ. Germline trimming cut 0 bases from V and 0 bases from J; bases unmatched to any gene: 1. The CDR3 region has the DNA TGCGCCAGCAGCTTGGAGGGACAGGGCTCTGGAAACACCATATATTTT. This codes for CASSLEGQGSGNTIYF.